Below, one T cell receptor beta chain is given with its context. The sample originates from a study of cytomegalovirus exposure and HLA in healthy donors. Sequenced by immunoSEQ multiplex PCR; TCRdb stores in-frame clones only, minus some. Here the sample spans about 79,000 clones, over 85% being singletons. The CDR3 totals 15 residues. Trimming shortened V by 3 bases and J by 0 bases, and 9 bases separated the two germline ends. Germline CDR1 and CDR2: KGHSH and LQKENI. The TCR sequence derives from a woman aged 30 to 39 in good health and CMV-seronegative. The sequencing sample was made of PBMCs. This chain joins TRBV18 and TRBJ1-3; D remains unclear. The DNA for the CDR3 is TGTGCCAGCTCACCCGAGACTCGCTCTGGAAACACCATATATTTT. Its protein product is CASSPETRSGNTIYF.